This T cell receptor (beta chain) was identified in a study of response to subunit inactivated influenza vaccine. Findings and caveats of the study: It was the authors' suggestion that each seasonal influenza vaccination recruits few new T cells.

J lost 5 bases, V lost 5 bases, and 6 bases had no gene match. CDR1 is DFQATT and CDR2 is SNEGSKA in the germline V gene (reference sequence). This CDR3 has 13 residues. TCRdb processed the RT-PCR reads anew with MiXCR; each CDR3 protein has one entry. The data contain 500,000 to 750,000 distinct CDR3 sequences, 14% of them singletons. In regard to this clonotype: Its antigen is currently unknown.

The genes are TRBV20-1 and TRBJ1-2; 9 positions match TRBD1. This TCR came from a middle-aged man who received an inactivated influenza vaccine. Sequenced material: PBMCs from blood, taken approximately 13 days after vaccination. This chain's CDR3 is CSALPTGGYGYTF. The CDR3 DNA sequence: TGCAGTGCTTTACCGACAGGGGGTTATGGCTACACCTTC.